Following are 27 T cell receptor beta chains from one sample sequenced in a study of CD8+ T cells in alopecia areata. RNA was extracted and reverse transcribed into cDNA as the sequencing template. Data came from immunoSEQ multiplex PCR; TCRdb stores just in-frame clones and leaves some out. This sample has roughly 150,000 clones; 50% to 60% occur once, and the top ten carry around 4.8%. Sample: CD4+ T cells sorted from blood. Source of these receptors: a human donor in good health.

The chain has TRBV4-1 and TRBJ2-1, with a possible D match to TRBD1 (5 bases). Germline lookup yields CDR1 MGHRA and CDR2 YSYEKL. The CDR3 covers 15 residues. Trimming removed 2 bases from V and 5 bases from J, with 13 bases in between. CDR3: CASSQLGLTHNEQFF. The CDR3 DNA follows: TGCGCCAGCAGCCAACTGGGGCTAACTCACAATGAGCAGTTCTTC.

Written as DNA, the CDR3 is TGTGCCAGCAGGGGCGCAGGGAGTGTCGCTAACTATGGCTACACCTTC. Translated, it gives CASRGAGSVANYGYTF. The genes are TRBV2 and TRBJ1-2, with D perhaps matching TRBD1 (5 bases). The germline gives CDR1 SNHLY, CDR2 FYNNEI. This CDR3 comprises 16 residues. Between the trimmed V and J ends, which lost 6 bases and 0 bases, there was a span of 17 bases.

Remarks on this clone: A read error may account for a junction end that differs from germline. The CDR3 loop is CASSLAAGINQPQHF. The CDR3 region has the DNA TGTGCCAGCAGCCTAGCAGCAGGGATTAATCAGCCCCAGCATTTT. The chain uses TRBV7-8 and TRBJ1-5; D may be TRBD1 (5 bases). Germline V gene lookup returns CDR1 SGHVS and CDR2 FQNEAQ. The CDR3 has 15 amino acids.

The chain is built from TRBV7-2 and TRBJ2-3, with D tentatively TRBD2 (5 bases). V was trimmed by 3 bases and J by 5 bases, leaving 9 bases between them. Germline CDR1 is SGHTA and CDR2 is FQGNSA. The CDR3 runs 13 residues. The CDR3 reads CASSLAGIDTQYF. The CDR3 DNA is TGTGCCAGCAGCTTGGCCGGGATAGATACGCAGTATTTT.

V is TRBV5-1 and J is TRBJ2-6; no firm D call. This CDR3 is built from 15 residues. Trimming took 4 bases from V and 0 from J, leaving 8 bases between them. Germline V gives CDR1 SGHRS, CDR2 YFSETQ. The CDR3 DNA follows: TGCGCCAGCAGCATACAGAACTCTGGGGCCAACGTCCTGACTTTC. This sequence encodes CASSIQNSGANVLTF. The full variable domain, completed using reference TRBV5-1 and TRBJ2-6, is KAGVTQTPRYLIKTRGQQVTLSCSPISGHRSVSWYQQTPGQGLQFLFEYFSETQRNKGNFPGRFSGRQFSNSRSEMNVSTLELGDSALYLCASSIQNSGANVLTFGAGSRLTVL.

This chain uses TRBV30 with TRBJ2-1, with TRBD2 matching over 13 bases. The CDR3 covers 14 residues. The ends lost 5 bases at V and 9 bases at J; junction bases unmatched: 7. The germline V gene encodes CDR1 GTSNPN and CDR2 SVGIG (reference sequence). CDR3 region: CAWGSGLAGSEQFF. The CDR3 nucleotides read TGTGCCTGGGGTTCGGGACTAGCGGGAAGTGAGCAGTTCTTC. The entire variable domain, with the rest obtained from reference TRBV30 and TRBJ2-1, is as follows: SQTIHQWPATLVQPVGSPLSLECTVEGTSNPNLYWYRQAAGRGLQLLFYSVGIGQISSEVPQNLSASRPQDRQFILSSKKLLLSDSGFYLCAWGSGLAGSEQFFGPGTRLTVL.

The chain is built from TRBV5-1 and TRBJ2-5, with 7 positions matching TRBD2. The J segment lost 5 bases and the V segment lost 0 bases, leaving 10 bases of the junction unmatched. The CDR3 loop spans 16 amino acids. Per the germline V gene, CDR1 is SGHRS and CDR2 is YFSETQ. CDR3 region: CASSLEVGHSGETQYF. CDR3 in DNA: TGCGCCAGCAGCTTGGAGGTCGGTCATAGCGGGGAGACCCAGTACTTC.

V usage is TRBV25-1 and J usage is TRBJ1-2; the D gene is possibly TRBD1 (5 bases). The CDR3 loop spans 14 amino acids. Germline CDR1 reads MGHDK; CDR2 reads SYGVNS. The ends were cut back, 6 bases at V and 8 bases at J, with 19 bases in the middle. CDR3 loop: CASSFISRDQGYTF. CDR3 nucleotides: TGTGCCAGCAGCTTCATCTCCCGGGACCAAGGCTACACCTTC.

The V gene is TRBV6-6, the J gene TRBJ2-5; 7 bases agree with TRBD1. The V gene's germline CDR1 is MNHNY and CDR2 SVGAGI (reference sequence). The J segment lost 2 bases and the V segment lost 0 bases, leaving 0 bases of the junction unmatched. CDR3 size: 14 residues. Here the CDR3 reads CASSYSGQQETQYF. CDR3 bases: TGTGCCAGCAGTTACTCGGGACAGCAAGAGACCCAGTACTTC.

The chain has TRBV5-1 and TRBJ2-7; D is possibly TRBD2 (7 bases). Trimming stripped 4 bases from V and 2 bases from J, with 16 bases between. CDR1 is SGHRS and CDR2 is YFSETQ in the germline V gene. The CDR3 is made up of 15 amino acids. This CDR3 reads CASSPGLQGPYEQYF. The CDR3 region has the DNA TGCGCCAGCAGCCCGGGACTACAGGGACCCTACGAGCAGTACTTC.

The chain employs TRBV30 and TRBJ1-2, with 8 bases that match TRBD1. The CDR3 spans 12 residues. CDR1 and CDR2 from the germline V gene are GTSNPN and SVGIG (reference sequence). CDR3: CAQRTGPYGYTF. CDR3 in DNA: TGTGCACAGAGGACAGGGCCTTATGGCTACACCTTC.

This clone was counted between two and nine times. The genes are TRBV7-9 and TRBJ2-6, with D possibly being TRBD1 (5 bases). V lost 8 bases and J lost 4, with 9 bases in between. Germline V gene lookup returns CDR1 SEHNR and CDR2 FQNEAQ (reference sequence). The CDR3 contains 13 residues. CDR3 loop: CASAGSGANVLTF. The CDR3 DNA sequence: TGTGCCAGCGCAGGGTCCGGGGCCAACGTCCTGACTTTC. The variable domain in full, with the rest retrieved from reference TRBV7-9 and TRBJ2-6, is DTGVSQNPRHKITKRGQNVTFRCDPISEHNRLYWYRQTLGQGPEFLTYFQNEAQLEKSRLLSDRFSAERPKGSFSTLEIQRTEQGDSAMYLCASAGSGANVLTFGAGSRLTVL.

The chain couples TRBV5-1 to TRBJ2-5; TRBD1 or TRBD2 may be the D gene (6 bases each). Trimming pared 0 bases from V and 1 base from J, leaving 10 bases between. This CDR3 comprises 15 residues. Germline V gives CDR1 SGHRS, CDR2 YFSETQ. As DNA, the CDR3 is TGCGCCAGCAGCTTGGTACCGGGGGCCCAAGAGACCCAGTACTTC. Encoded protein: CASSLVPGAQETQYF.

This clone has only a few counts. The gene calls are TRBV29-1 and TRBJ2-5, with TRBD1 matching 9 bases. This CDR3 comprises 12 residues. The ends lost 7 bases at V and 4 bases at J; junction bases unmatched: 4. Germline V gene data show CDR1 as SQVTM and CDR2 as ANQGSEA. This chain's CDR3 is CSAQQGAETQYF. DNA of the CDR3: TGCAGCGCCCAACAGGGGGCAGAGACCCAGTACTTC.

The chain employs TRBV7-9 and TRBJ2-3; D uncertain. The CDR3 is 12 amino acids. V was clipped by 5 bases and J by 4 bases, with 7 bases between them. In germline, CDR1 is SEHNR, CDR2 FQNEAQ (reference sequence). The CDR3 nucleotides are TGTGCCAGCAGCCCAAACGCAGATACGCAGTATTTT. Translated: CASSPNADTQYF.

This clone was picked up a small number of times. The rearrangement links TRBV12-5 to TRBJ1-5; no reliable D call. CDR3 length equals 13 residues. V was cut by 6 bases and J by 4 bases, with 10 bases left in between. Germline CDR1 is LGHNT and CDR2 is FRNRAP. The chain's CDR3 is CASGLTGNQPQHF. The CDR3 DNA reads TGTGCTAGTGGCCTCACGGGGAATCAGCCCCAGCATTTT.

This clone has more than one count but fewer than ten. The V gene is TRBV29-1, the J gene TRBJ2-7; D might be TRBD2 (6 bases). The germline CDR1 and CDR2 sequences are SQVTM and ANQGSEA. This CDR3 has 14 residues. The V gene lost 4 bases and the J gene lost 2 bases, with 15 bases spanning the gap. The CDR3 sequence: CSVVGGVGTYEQYF. The CDR3 DNA is TGCAGCGTTGTGGGGGGAGTGGGGACCTACGAGCAGTACTTC.

The chain is built from TRBV29-1 and TRBJ2-4; 7 bases fit TRBD1. V was pared by 6 bases and J by 7 bases, with 6 bases of the junction left unmatched. CDR1 and CDR2 from the germline V gene are SQVTM and ANQGSEA. The CDR3 runs 12 residues. The CDR3 region has the DNA TGCAGCGTCTCAAGGGGGCAGAACATTCAGTACTTC. Translation: CSVSRGQNIQYF.

About this clone itself: The same CDR3 also results from other DNA sequences found in this sample. The V gene is TRBV9, the J gene TRBJ2-1; D possibly matches TRBD1 or TRBD2 (5 bases each). This CDR3 is 16 amino acids long. The germline gives CDR1 SGDLS, CDR2 YYNGEE. Trimming removed 0 bases at V and 0 bases at J, with 10 bases between. The CDR3 here is CASSVGSGSSYNEQFF. CDR3 sequence (DNA): TGTGCCAGCAGCGTAGGATCAGGGAGCTCCTACAATGAGCAGTTCTTC.

The rearrangement uses TRBV29-1 and TRBJ1-2; D perhaps matches TRBD1 (5 bases). Germline CDR1 is SQVTM and CDR2 is ANQGSEA. V was pared by 6 bases and J by 0 bases, with 11 bases between. CDR3 length: 13 amino acids. The CDR3 DNA reads TGCAGCGTCTACAGGACTCCTAACTATGGCTACACCTTC. This sequence encodes CSVYRTPNYGYTF.

The V gene is TRBV4-1, the J gene TRBJ2-1; D remains unclear. Between the trimmed V and J ends, which lost 3 bases and 12 bases, there was a span of 15 bases. There are 13 residues in the CDR3. The germline gives CDR1 MGHRA, CDR2 YSYEKL. The CDR3 protein is CASSQSIGPGQFF. The CDR3 DNA sequence: TGCGCCAGCAGCCAGTCAATCGGCCCAGGGCAGTTCTTC.

The chain joins TRBV27 to TRBJ2-3; TRBD1 is a possible D gene (5 bases). Germline loops: CDR1 MNHEY, CDR2 SMNVEV (reference sequence). V shed 3 bases and J shed 2 bases, with 9 bases lying between them. CDR3 length equals 14 residues. CDR3 region: CASSLQGPTDTQYF. The CDR3, as DNA: TGTGCCAGCAGTTTGCAGGGTCCCACAGATACGCAGTATTTT.

This clone was picked up one time. The chain recombines TRBV6-1 with TRBJ2-7, with D possibly TRBD2 on 6 matching bases. The CDR3 is 15 residues long. Germline values: CDR1 MNHNS, CDR2 SASEGT. The germline V and J ends were trimmed by 2 bases and 2 bases, with 13 bases remaining between them. The DNA for the CDR3 is TGTGCCAGCAGTGAACTAGCGAGAGCTACCTACGAGCAGTACTTC. Amino acids: CASSELARATYEQYF.

The chain is built from TRBV30 and TRBJ1-5; D perhaps matches TRBD1 (5 bases). Germline V gene lookup returns CDR1 GTSNPN and CDR2 SVGIG (reference sequence). Trimming removed 0 bases at V and 4 bases at J, with 16 bases between. The CDR3 has 16 residues. The CDR3 region has the DNA TGTGCCTGGAGTGTACGGGGGTCGACACGTAATCAGCCCCAGCATTTT. This translates into CAWSVRGSTRNQPQHF. Combining the CDR3 with reference TRBV30 and TRBJ1-5 gives the whole variable domain SQTIHQWPATLVQPVGSPLSLECTVEGTSNPNLYWYRQAAGRGLQLLFYSVGIGQISSEVPQNLSASRPQDRQFILSSKKLLLSDSGFYLCAWSVRGSTRNQPQHFGDGTRLSIL.

This clone appeared a few times. This sequence joins TRBV27 and TRBJ2-4, with D unresolved. The V gene lost 2 bases and the J gene lost 1 base, with 18 bases spanning the gap. CDR1 is MNHEY, CDR2 SMNVEV, per germline (reference sequence). The CDR3 extends over 18 amino acids. The CDR3 loop is CASSLLTEALVAKNIQYF. The CDR3 DNA reads as TGTGCCAGCAGTTTACTCACTGAGGCGTTAGTGGCCAAAAACATTCAGTACTTC.

This clone was recorded once. The CDR3 DNA reads as TGTGCCAGCAGTTTCCAGGGGCTCGAGCAGTACTTC. This gives the protein CASSFQGLEQYF. V gene TRBV27 combines with J gene TRBJ2-7; D possibly corresponds to TRBD1 (6 bases). V was pared by 3 bases and J by 6 bases, with 9 bases between. From germline, CDR1 is MNHEY and CDR2 SMNVEV (reference sequence). CDR3 length: 12 residues.

This clone was observed a few times. The V and J genes are TRBV18 and TRBJ2-7; 7 bases agree with TRBD1. Trimming cost V 8 bases and J 0 bases; bases outside gene matches: 7. Per germline, CDR1 KGHSH and CDR2 LQKENI. The CDR3 runs 14 residues. The CDR3 spells CASQWDSNSYEQYF. DNA for the CDR3: TGTGCCAGCCAATGGGACAGCAACTCCTACGAGCAGTACTTC.